Sequencing of this T cell receptor beta chain was carried out in a study of early T cells in non-severe SARS-CoV-2 infection. About the study: Sequenced material consisted of bulk RNA (from unsorted whole blood), and chains were unpaired.

TCRdb analysed the 5' RACE reads with MiXCR anew, one entry per CDR3 protein. This sample carries around 46,000 distinct CDR3 sequences, roughly 10% of them seen once, and the ten largest clones take 20% to 25%. This CDR3 contains 14 residues. In germline, CDR1 is SGHRS, CDR2 YFSETQ. V lost 0 bases and J lost 1, with 7 bases in between. The TCR originated in an adult who was a healthcare worker with PCR-confirmed SARS-CoV-2 infection or an uninfected control (not recorded which). The V call is TRBV5-1, the J call TRBJ2-5, with D perhaps TRBD1 (5 bases). Material for sequencing was whole blood. CDR3 amino acids: CASSLAQAQETQYF. In DNA, the CDR3 is TGCGCCAGCAGCTTGGCACAGGCCCAAGAGACCCAGTACTTC.